A selection of T cell receptor beta chains follows, all from one sample in a study of cytomegalovirus exposure and HLA in healthy donors. Sequenced by immunoSEQ multiplex PCR; TCRdb stores in-frame clones only, minus some. Here the sample spans about 130,000 clones, 95% to 96% being singletons. Sequences were obtained from PBMCs. These receptors came from a young man in good health and CMV-seronegative. Each CDR3 is given with its conserved first and last residue. Each record gives: clone size, V gene, J gene, D gene, CDR3 protein, CDR3 DNA. The D gene is left open where the match is weak. The size entry is marked missing in some rows and otherwise reads once, few, many or a size class.

abundance: .; v_gene: TRBV4-3; j_gene: TRBJ1-2; d_gene: .; CDR3aa: CASSQVGQSLGYTF; CDR3nt: TGCGCCAGCAGCCAAGTTGGACAGTCCTTAGGCTACACCTTC
abundance: .; v_gene: TRBV9; j_gene: TRBJ2-2; d_gene: .; CDR3aa: CASSVSSGELFF; CDR3nt: TGTGCCAGCAGCGTATCCTCCGGGGAGCTGTTTTTT
abundance: .; v_gene: TRBV7-9; j_gene: TRBJ2-7; d_gene: .; CDR3aa: CASSLEGGQNYEQYF; CDR3nt: TGTGCCAGCAGCTTAGAGGGGGGACAGAACTACGAGCAGTACTTC
abundance: .; v_gene: TRBV19; j_gene: TRBJ2-7; d_gene: .; CDR3aa: CASSIESEGGNEQYF; CDR3nt: TGTGCCAGTAGTATAGAAAGCGAGGGAGGCAACGAGCAGTACTTC
abundance: .; v_gene: TRBV29-1; j_gene: TRBJ2-1; d_gene: TRBD2; CDR3aa: CSVGRTSGYNEQFF; CDR3nt: TGCAGCGTTGGACGGACTAGCGGCTACAATGAGCAGTTCTTC
abundance: .; v_gene: TRBV7-2; j_gene: TRBJ2-7; d_gene: .; CDR3aa: CASRQDSYEQYF; CDR3nt: TGTGCCAGCAGACAAGACAGCTACGAGCAGTACTTC
abundance: once; v_gene: TRBV2; j_gene: TRBJ1-1; d_gene: .; CDR3aa: CASSKHQNTEAFF; CDR3nt: TGTGCCAGCAGTAAACACCAGAACACTGAAGCTTTCTTT
abundance: .; v_gene: TRBV6-5; j_gene: TRBJ1-2; d_gene: .; CDR3aa: CASSRDTTNYGYTF; CDR3nt: TGTGCCAGCAGCCGGGACACCACTAACTATGGCTACACCTTC
abundance: .; v_gene: TRBV6-5; j_gene: TRBJ1-1; d_gene: .; CDR3aa: CASNSRGRDNTEAFF; CDR3nt: TGTGCCAGCAATTCGAGGGGGAGAGATAACACTGAAGCTTTCTTT
abundance: .; v_gene: TRBV7-9; j_gene: TRBJ2-5; d_gene: .; CDR3aa: CASTRGETQYF; CDR3nt: TGTGCCAGCACCAGAGGGGAGACCCAGTACTTC
abundance: .; v_gene: TRBV10-3; j_gene: TRBJ1-4; d_gene: .; CDR3aa: CAIGVAGEKLFF; CDR3nt: TGTGCCATCGGAGTGGCGGGGGAAAAACTGTTTTTT
abundance: .; v_gene: TRBV7-8; j_gene: TRBJ1-4; d_gene: .; CDR3aa: CASSSPQGMGEKLFF; CDR3nt: TGTGCCAGCAGCAGCCCACAGGGAATGGGTGAAAAACTGTTTTTT
abundance: .; v_gene: TRBV6-1; j_gene: TRBJ1-5; d_gene: .; CDR3aa: CASGGDPRGNQPQHF; CDR3nt: TGTGCCAGCGGGGGGGATCCGAGGGGGAATCAGCCCCAGCATTTT
abundance: .; v_gene: TRBV7-3; j_gene: TRBJ2-6; d_gene: .; CDR3aa: CASSLTSYSGANVLTF; CDR3nt: TGTGCCAGCAGCTTAACCTCCTACTCTGGGGCCAACGTCCTGACTTTC
abundance: .; v_gene: TRBV4-3; j_gene: TRBJ2-5; d_gene: .; CDR3aa: CASSQDTGRETQYF; CDR3nt: TGCGCCAGCAGCCAAGATACGGGGAGGGAGACCCAGTACTTC
abundance: .; v_gene: TRBV14; j_gene: TRBJ2-1; d_gene: .; CDR3aa: CASSQPGKSPNEQFF; CDR3nt: TGTGCCAGCAGCCAACCGGGGAAGAGTCCCAATGAGCAGTTCTTC
abundance: .; v_gene: TRBV28; j_gene: TRBJ1-1; d_gene: TRBD1; CDR3aa: CASSFLDRVNTEAFF; CDR3nt: TGTGCCAGCAGCTTCCTAGACAGGGTGAACACTGAAGCTTTCTTT
abundance: .; v_gene: TRBV28; j_gene: TRBJ1-4; d_gene: TRBD1; CDR3aa: CASSSPTGNYEKLFF; CDR3nt: TGTGCCAGCAGTTCCCCGACAGGGAATTATGAAAAACTGTTTTTT
abundance: .; v_gene: TRBV7-3; j_gene: TRBJ2-1; d_gene: .; CDR3aa: CASSLIAAVYNEQFF; CDR3nt: TGTGCCAGCAGCTTAATAGCGGCAGTCTACAATGAGCAGTTCTTC
abundance: .; v_gene: TRBV28; j_gene: TRBJ1-2; d_gene: .; CDR3aa: CASSWARGYTF; CDR3nt: TGTGCCAGCAGTTGGGCTCGGGGCTACACCTTC
abundance: .; v_gene: TRBV7-9; j_gene: TRBJ2-1; d_gene: .; CDR3aa: CASSSWGTRMYNEQFF; CDR3nt: TGTGCCAGCAGCTCCTGGGGGACTCGAATGTACAATGAGCAGTTCTTC
abundance: .; v_gene: TRBV10-2; j_gene: TRBJ2-2; d_gene: .; CDR3aa: CASSEEGGELFF; CDR3nt: TGCGCCAGCAGTGAAGAGGGCGGGGAGCTGTTTTTT
abundance: .; v_gene: TRBV9; j_gene: TRBJ2-2; d_gene: .; CDR3aa: CASSPLPGSGELFF; CDR3nt: TGTGCCAGCAGCCCCCTCCCAGGTTCCGGGGAGCTGTTTTTT
abundance: .; v_gene: TRBV4-3; j_gene: TRBJ2-7; d_gene: .; CDR3aa: CASSQGRGPLPYEQYF; CDR3nt: TGCGCCAGCAGCCAAGGGAGAGGGCCCCTACCCTACGAGCAGTACTTC
abundance: .; v_gene: TRBV11-2; j_gene: TRBJ2-1; d_gene: TRBD2; CDR3aa: CASSKGALAGPSAGEQFF; CDR3nt: TGTGCCAGCAGCAAAGGGGCCCTAGCGGGACCCTCTGCGGGAGAGCAGTTCTTC
abundance: few; v_gene: TRBV18; j_gene: TRBJ2-1; d_gene: .; CDR3aa: CASSPSVRGSYNEQFF; CDR3nt: TGTGCCAGCTCCCCTAGCGTTCGAGGGTCTTACAATGAGCAGTTCTTC
abundance: .; v_gene: TRBV7-2; j_gene: TRBJ2-1; d_gene: .; CDR3aa: CASSLIVGEQFF; CDR3nt: TGTGCCAGCAGCTTAATTGTCGGGGAGCAGTTCTTC
abundance: .; v_gene: TRBV27; j_gene: TRBJ2-5; d_gene: TRBD1; CDR3aa: CASSKDRGRTETQYF; CDR3nt: TGTGCCAGCAGTAAGGACAGGGGGCGAACAGAGACCCAGTACTTC
abundance: .; v_gene: TRBV20-1; j_gene: TRBJ2-7; d_gene: TRBD1; CDR3aa: CSANRGYEQYF; CDR3nt: TGCAGTGCCAACAGGGGCTACGAGCAGTACTTC
abundance: once; v_gene: TRBV6-5; j_gene: TRBJ2-1; d_gene: TRBD1; CDR3aa: CASSYWGTGGVREQFF; CDR3nt: TGTGCCAGCAGTTACTGGGGGACAGGGGGAGTACGGGAGCAGTTCTTC
abundance: .; v_gene: TRBV19; j_gene: TRBJ1-1; d_gene: .; CDR3aa: CASRVRTQLGAEAFF; CDR3nt: TGTGCCAGTAGAGTTAGGACACAACTTGGCGCTGAAGCTTTCTTT
abundance: .; v_gene: TRBV29-1; j_gene: TRBJ1-2; d_gene: TRBD1; CDR3aa: CSAGGGQGSYGYTF; CDR3nt: TGCAGCGCAGGAGGGGGACAGGGAAGCTATGGCTACACCTTC
abundance: .; v_gene: TRBV19; j_gene: TRBJ1-2; d_gene: .; CDR3aa: CASSIPREVDDYGYTF; CDR3nt: TGTGCCAGTAGTATACCTCGGGAGGTAGATGACTATGGCTACACCTTC
abundance: .; v_gene: TRBV19; j_gene: TRBJ1-2; d_gene: TRBD1; CDR3aa: CASGITTGANYGYTF; CDR3nt: TGTGCCAGTGGAATTACGACAGGGGCCAACTATGGCTACACCTTC
abundance: once; v_gene: TRBV7-9; j_gene: TRBJ2-7; d_gene: .; CDR3aa: CASSREYEQYF; CDR3nt: TGTGCCAGCAGCCGAGAGTACGAGCAGTACTTC
abundance: .; v_gene: TRBV29-1; j_gene: TRBJ2-1; d_gene: TRBD2; CDR3aa: CSVATGGRVRKQFF; CDR3nt: TGCAGCGTTGCTACAGGAGGGAGGGTAAGGAAGCAGTTCTTC
abundance: .; v_gene: TRBV6-5; j_gene: TRBJ2-3; d_gene: .; CDR3aa: CASTQGNTQYF; CDR3nt: TGTGCCAGCACCCAGGGCAATACGCAGTATTTT
abundance: .; v_gene: TRBV6-5; j_gene: TRBJ1-2; d_gene: .; CDR3aa: CASSYLDRWGYTF; CDR3nt: TGTGCCAGCAGTTACCTCGACAGGTGGGGCTACACCTTC
abundance: .; v_gene: TRBV6-5; j_gene: TRBJ2-5; d_gene: .; CDR3aa: CASSYSLGGTQYF; CDR3nt: TGTGCCAGCAGTTACTCTTTGGGGGGGACCCAGTACTTC
abundance: .; v_gene: TRBV4-3; j_gene: TRBJ2-3; d_gene: TRBD2; CDR3aa: CASSQDRSGRAHTQYF; CDR3nt: TGCGCCAGCAGCCAAGATCGGAGCGGGAGGGCGCATACGCAGTATTTT
abundance: .; v_gene: TRBV30; j_gene: TRBJ2-7; d_gene: .; CDR3aa: CAWRPDSLLTYEQYF; CDR3nt: TGTGCCTGGAGGCCGGACAGCCTGTTAACCTACGAGCAGTACTTC
abundance: few; v_gene: TRBV6-6; j_gene: TRBJ1-2; d_gene: TRBD1; CDR3aa: CASRRQGPNYGYTF; CDR3nt: TGTGCCAGCAGAAGACAGGGACCCAACTATGGCTACACCTTC
abundance: once; v_gene: TRBV2; j_gene: TRBJ2-1; d_gene: .; CDR3aa: CASSGGNTYNEQFF; CDR3nt: TGTGCCAGCAGTGGCGGGAACACCTACAATGAGCAGTTCTTC
abundance: .; v_gene: TRBV4-1; j_gene: TRBJ2-2; d_gene: TRBD2; CDR3aa: CASRGWLAGTGELFF; CDR3nt: TGCGCCAGCCGAGGATGGCTAGCGGGAACCGGGGAGCTGTTTTTT
abundance: .; v_gene: TRBV25-1; j_gene: TRBJ2-3; d_gene: .; CDR3aa: CASSDRSQDTQYF; CDR3nt: TGTGCCAGCAGTGACCGAAGCCAAGATACGCAGTATTTT
abundance: .; v_gene: TRBV30; j_gene: TRBJ1-2; d_gene: .; CDR3aa: CAWSVGGANRGYTF; CDR3nt: TGTGCCTGGAGTGTAGGGGGGGCGAACCGGGGCTACACCTTC
abundance: .; v_gene: TRBV4-3; j_gene: TRBJ1-2; d_gene: .; CDR3aa: CASSQDPRNYGYTF; CDR3nt: TGCGCCAGCAGCCAAGATCCGCGGAACTATGGCTACACCTTC
abundance: .; v_gene: TRBV5-6; j_gene: TRBJ2-1; d_gene: TRBD2; CDR3aa: CASRPLAGFSYNEQFF; CDR3nt: TGTGCCAGCAGGCCCCTAGCGGGGTTCTCCTACAATGAGCAGTTCTTC
abundance: .; v_gene: TRBV5-8; j_gene: TRBJ2-5; d_gene: .; CDR3aa: CASKWRREETQYF; CDR3nt: TGTGCCAGCAAATGGAGGAGGGAAGAGACCCAGTACTTC